The T cell receptor (beta chain) under discussion was sequenced for a study of neurological immune-mediated disorders. In TCRdb, the 5' RACE reads were re-called with MiXCR into one record per CDR3 protein. The profile shows approximately 80,000 distinct CDR3 sequences, around 4.5% of them singletons. Trimming took off 0 bases at V and 6 bases at J, with 18 bases between the two ends. Germline loops: CDR1 SGDLS, CDR2 YYNGEE. This CDR3 has 16 residues. Documented time point: longitudinal time-point 3. This clonotype was observed at least ten times. The J gene is TRBJ1-2, the V gene TRBV9; no definite D call. The sample consisted of PBMCs. This clonotype was sampled from a woman aged 60-75 years with multiple sclerosis. The CDR3 protein is CASSVGVLSYIDGYTF. The CDR3 coding sequence is TGTGCCAGCAGCGTAGGCGTGCTTAGTTATATTGATGGCTACACCTTC.